A single sample is the source of the 21 T cell receptor beta chains below, sequenced in a study of cytomegalovirus exposure and HLA in healthy donors. This PCR relied on a set of 60 Vbeta primers and 13 Jbeta primers. Data came from immunoSEQ multiplex PCR; TCRdb stores just in-frame clones and leaves some out. The repertoire holds around 140,000 clones, with approximately 80% as singletons. The sample comprised PBMCs. Every receptor here comes from a man aged 30-40 years in good health and CMV-seropositive.

This clone was detected only a few times. The chain has TRBV6-6 and TRBJ2-1; TRBD1 aligns across 7 bases. The ends lost 0 bases at V and 9 bases at J; junction bases unmatched: 5. CDR1 is MNHNY and CDR2 is SVGAGI in the germline V gene (reference sequence). The CDR3 is 14 amino acids. The CDR3 coding sequence is TGTGCCAGCAGTTACTCGACAGGGTCGGGTGAGCAGTTCTTC. Its protein is CASSYSTGSGEQFF.

Only one count was recorded for this clone. V gene TRBV28 combines with J gene TRBJ2-7, with 10 bases matching TRBD2. Germline values: CDR1 MDHEN, CDR2 SYDVKM. The CDR3 sequence is 15 residues long. The trim removed 6 bases at V and 2 bases at J, leaving 7 bases unmatched. CDR3 sequence: CASRGIAGGTYEQYF. CDR3 DNA sequence: TGTGCCAGCAGGGGAATAGCGGGAGGAACCTACGAGCAGTACTTC. Variable domain in full (rest from reference TRBV28 and TRBJ2-7): DVKVTQSSRYLVKRTGEKVFLECVQDMDHENMFWYRQDPGLGLRLIYFSYDVKMKEKGDIPEGYSVSREKKERFSLILESASTNQTSMYLCASRGIAGGTYEQYFGPGTRLTVT.

J is TRBJ2-7 and V is TRBV27; 7 nucleotides line up with TRBD1. Germline CDR1 reads MNHEY; CDR2 reads SMNVEV (reference sequence). Losses at the gene ends were 5 bases for V and 3 bases for J; bases not matched to a gene: 7. This CDR3 contains 14 residues. CDR3 in DNA: TGTGCCAGCAGTCCCTCGGACAGGTTCTACGAGCAGTACTTC. Its translation is CASSPSDRFYEQYF.

This clone was recorded at least ten times. The genes are TRBV4-1 and TRBJ2-7; 12 positions match TRBD2. CDR1 is MGHRA, CDR2 YSYEKL, per germline. After removal of 5 bases from V and 3 bases from J, the junction contained 2 bases not matched to a gene. This CDR3 contains 14 residues. The CDR3 DNA reads TGCGCCAGCAGCACGGGACTAGCGGGCTACGAGCAGTACTTC. This sequence encodes CASSTGLAGYEQYF.

This sequence joins TRBV4-1 and TRBJ2-5; 7 nucleotides line up with TRBD1. The DNA end favors TRBJ2-7, so the J call may be wrong. Germline V CDR1 and CDR2: MGHRA, YSYEKL. The CDR3 sequence is 16 residues long. The CDR3 nucleotides read TGCGCCAGCAGCCAAGATAGACAGGGTTTCTCCTACGAGCAGTACTTC. This codes for CASSQDRQGFSYEQYF.

The rearrangement uses TRBV28 and TRBJ2-7, with D perhaps matching TRBD2 (7 bases). The germline V gene has CDR1 MDHEN and CDR2 SYDVKM. The CDR3 has 14 residues. The germline V and J ends were trimmed by 2 bases and 6 bases, with 14 bases remaining between them. The CDR3 sequence is CASSLRGDYSEQYF. The CDR3, as DNA: TGTGCCAGCAGTTTAAGGGGGGACTATTCCGAGCAGTACTTC. The whole variable domain, filled in from reference TRBV28 and TRBJ2-7, reads DVKVTQSSRYLVKRTGEKVFLECVQDMDHENMFWYRQDPGLGLRLIYFSYDVKMKEKGDIPEGYSVSREKKERFSLILESASTNQTSMYLCASSLRGDYSEQYFGPGTRLTVT.

This clone occurred once. This chain joins TRBV19 and TRBJ2-2, with 7 bases aligning to TRBD2. V dropped 3 bases and J dropped 6; count of bases not matched to a gene: 16. This CDR3 comprises 18 residues. Per germline, CDR1 LNHDA and CDR2 SQIVND (reference sequence). The CDR3 is CASSIPLSRGGGSGELFF. Here the CDR3 DNA reads TGTGCCAGTAGTATTCCCCTGTCTCGCGGGGGAGGTTCCGGGGAGCTGTTTTTT.

V usage is TRBV28 and J usage is TRBJ1-6; D might be TRBD1 (6 bases). The germline V gene has CDR1 MDHEN and CDR2 SYDVKM. The CDR3 covers 18 residues. Between the trimmed V and J ends, which lost 6 bases and 7 bases, there was a span of 25 bases. The CDR3 sequence: CASSPPLGDKKSNSPLHF. The CDR3 DNA sequence: TGTGCCAGCAGCCCCCCTTTGGGGGACAAGAAATCGAATTCACCCCTCCACTTT. The full variable domain, rest sourced from reference TRBV28 and TRBJ1-6, is DVKVTQSSRYLVKRTGEKVFLECVQDMDHENMFWYRQDPGLGLRLIYFSYDVKMKEKGDIPEGYSVSREKKERFSLILESASTNQTSMYLCASSPPLGDKKSNSPLHFGNGTRLTVT.

The chain has TRBV6-5 and TRBJ2-7; 11 positions agree with TRBD2. The germline gives CDR1 MNHEY, CDR2 SVGAGI. This CDR3 comprises 15 residues. V lost 5 bases and J lost 4; bases outside the gene matches: 7. CDR3 residues: CASSTTSGSRYEQYF. Written as DNA, the CDR3 is TGTGCCAGCAGTACAACTAGCGGGAGCAGGTACGAGCAGTACTTC.

The rearrangement links TRBV5-1 to TRBJ2-7, with 11 bases identical to TRBD1. Trimming at V came to 4 bases and at J to 3 bases, leaving 3 bases not matched to a gene. This CDR3 region has 14 residues. Per germline, CDR1 SGHRS and CDR2 YFSETQ. The CDR3 DNA reads TGCGCCAGCAGCATAGGGACAGGGGGCTACGAGCAGTACTTC. Its translation: CASSIGTGGYEQYF.

The CDR3 DNA reads TGTGCCAGCAGTGATCCGCGGACACTTACAGATACGCAGTATTTT. This codes for CASSDPRTLTDTQYF. The rearrangement links TRBV6-1 to TRBJ2-3, with D tentatively TRBD1 (5 bases). This CDR3 region has 15 residues. Trimming stripped 3 bases from V and 3 bases from J, with 13 bases between. Germline V gives CDR1 MNHNS, CDR2 SASEGT.

As regards this clone: In the same sample, other DNA sequences code for this CDR3. This chain links TRBV7-9 with TRBJ1-1; D gene unclear. The CDR3 is 11 residues long. The germline CDR1 and CDR2 sequences are SEHNR and FQNEAQ (reference sequence). Between the trimmed V and J ends, which lost 5 bases and 1 base, there was a span of 2 bases. CDR3 DNA: TGTGCCAGCAGCCGGAACACTGAAGCTTTCTTT. Amino acids: CASSRNTEAFF.

The J gene is TRBJ2-7, the V gene TRBV5-1; the D gene is possibly TRBD1 (7 bases). Germline lookup yields CDR1 SGHRS and CDR2 YFSETQ. V lost 2 bases to trimming and J lost 7 bases, with 13 bases between them. The CDR3 totals 13 residues. Here the CDR3 DNA reads TGCGCCAGCAGCTTCACAGGGGCGGGGGAGCAGTACTTC. Encoded protein: CASSFTGAGEQYF.

The chain is built from TRBV28 and TRBJ1-1; D unclear. V was trimmed by 1 base and J by 8 bases, leaving 5 bases between them. Germline V lookup: CDR1 MDHEN, CDR2 SYDVKM. The CDR3 is made up of 11 amino acids. In DNA form, the CDR3 reads TGTGCCAGCAGTTTATCCCGGGAAGCTTTCTTT. The encoded protein is CASSLSREAFF.

The chain carries TRBV4-1 and TRBJ2-1; D perhaps matches TRBD2 (6 bases). Deletions cut 3 bases from V and 5 bases from J, with 11 bases between. Germline lookup yields CDR1 MGHRA and CDR2 YSYEKL. The length of the CDR3 is 14 residues. The CDR3 sequence: CASSHLWRDNEQFF. The CDR3 nucleotides read TGCGCCAGCAGCCACCTCTGGAGGGACAATGAGCAGTTCTTC.

V gene TRBV7-9 combines with J gene TRBJ1-2, with D maybe TRBD1 (6 bases). Germline assignment: CDR1 SEHNR and CDR2 FQNEAQ (reference sequence). Trimming took off 4 bases at V and 8 bases at J, with 20 bases between the two ends. This CDR3 is 15 amino acids long. The CDR3 DNA sequence: TGTGCCAGCAGCTCCACTGGGGGGGGGCGCGGGGGCTACACCTTC. It specifies CASSSTGGGRGGYTF.

The rearrangement uses TRBV28 and TRBJ1-2, with 8 bases identical to TRBD1. Germline CDR1 reads MDHEN; CDR2 reads SYDVKM. The J segment lost 8 bases and the V segment lost 4 bases, leaving 9 bases of the junction unmatched. The CDR3 extends over 14 amino acids. The CDR3 bases are TGTGCCAGCAGTTCCCCCAGGACAGGGTGGGGCTACACCTTC. Translation gives CASSSPRTGWGYTF.

The V gene is TRBV29-1, the J gene TRBJ2-1; 9 bases fit TRBD1. The CDR3 has 15 amino acids. Germline CDR1 reads SQVTM; CDR2 reads ANQGSEA. After removal of 2 bases from V and 4 bases from J, the junction contained 6 bases not matched to a gene. CDR3 nucleotides: TGCAGCGTTGAACCGGGACAGGGAAGGTACAATGAGCAGTTCTTC. It is translated as CSVEPGQGRYNEQFF.

V gene TRBV5-1 combines with J gene TRBJ2-7; possibly TRBD1 for D (7 bases). The V end lost 4 bases, the J end lost 1 base, and 18 bases lay between the germline ends. Germline assignment: CDR1 SGHRS and CDR2 YFSETQ. The CDR3 is 16 residues long. CDR3 coding DNA: TGCGCCAGCAGCCTGGGAGGACAGGTTGGGTCCTACGAGCAGTACTTC. It encodes CASSLGGQVGSYEQYF.

This clone was observed a single time. The rearrangement links TRBV28 to TRBJ1-1; TRBD1 is a possible D gene (6 bases). The CDR3 loop spans 13 amino acids. Germline loops: CDR1 MDHEN, CDR2 SYDVKM. The V end was cut by 8 bases, the J end by 0 bases, with 10 bases between. The CDR3 here is CASSDSLNTEAFF. The CDR3 DNA follows: TGTGCCAGCTCGGACAGCTTGAACACTGAAGCTTTCTTT.

In regard to this clone: At one boundary the junction diverges from the germline segment, which might be a read error. The rearrangement uses TRBV28 and TRBJ2-6; 7 bases align to TRBD1. Germline V gene sequence: CDR1 MDHEN, CDR2 SYDVKM. The CDR3 runs 15 residues. The CDR3 spells CASSPRQGQIMVPTF. The CDR3 coding sequence is TGTGCCAGCAGTCCTCGACAGGGTCAAATAATGGTCCCGACTTTC. Complete variable domain (other parts from reference TRBV28 and TRBJ2-6): DVKVTQSSRYLVKRTGEKVFLECVQDMDHENMFWYRQDPGLGLRLIYFSYDVKMKEKGDIPEGYSVSREKKERFSLILESASTNQTSMYLCASSPRQGQIMVPTFGAGSRLTVL.